The present T cell receptor beta chain was sequenced within a study of CD8 T cells in ankylosing spondylitis. In TCRdb, the 5' RACE reads were re-called with MiXCR into one record per CDR3 protein. The sample has roughly 35,000 distinct CDR3 sequences, roughly 13% seen once. Germline CDR1 is KGHDR and CDR2 is SFDVKD. Losses at the gene ends were 3 bases for V and 6 bases for J; bases not matched to a gene: 8. This CDR3 contains 16 residues. This receptor was identified in a male donor with ankylosing spondylitis. The sample taken for sequencing was synovial fluid, either unsorted or a sorted T cell fraction (not recorded which). V gene TRBV24-1 combines with J gene TRBJ2-2; 8 bases fit TRBD1. CDR3 residues: CATSDMGQEGSGELFF. DNA for the CDR3: TGTGCCACCAGTGATATGGGACAGGAGGGCTCCGGGGAGCTGTTTTTT.